Below, 8 T cell receptor beta chains from the same sample are listed, as sequenced in a study of blood T cells in healthy people across ages. PCR was performed a second time for about 6 to 11 cycles using a sample-barcoded 5' primer and a J-beta primer mix. Via MiXCR, TCRdb re-called the 5' RACE reads, giving one row per CDR3 protein. The sample has hundreds of thousands of distinct CDR3 sequences; roughly half are singletons. Material for sequencing was blood. These receptors originate from a man aged 55 to 69 in good health.

The chain carries TRBV11-2 and TRBJ2-2, with 9 bases that match TRBD2. Germline V lookup: CDR1 SGHAT, CDR2 FQNNGV. The CDR3 runs to 16 residues. V was clipped by 0 bases and J by 4 bases; unmatched bases: 3. The CDR3: CASSLETSGSTGELFF. The CDR3 DNA reads as TGTGCCAGCAGCTTAGAGACTAGCGGTAGCACCGGGGAGCTGTTTTTT.

This chain uses TRBV5-1 with TRBJ2-3; D ambiguous. The CDR3 extends over 16 amino acids. From germline, CDR1 is SGHRS and CDR2 YFSETQ. Trimming removed 0 bases at V and 4 bases at J, with 15 bases between. For the CDR3, the DNA is TGCGCCAGCAGCTTGGGGGCAGGCCTCTTGTCAGATACGCAGTATTTT. This translates into CASSLGAGLLSDTQYF.

This clonotype was recorded many times. The chain carries TRBV14 and TRBJ2-7; a weak D match, TRBD1 (7 bases). The germline V and J ends were trimmed by 4 bases and 2 bases, with 12 bases remaining between them. The CDR3 spans 14 residues. In germline, CDR1 is SGHDN, CDR2 FVKESK. The CDR3 sequence: CASSPQGGTYEQYF. DNA of the CDR3: TGTGCCAGCAGCCCGCAGGGGGGAACCTACGAGCAGTACTTC.

As for this clonotype: One end of the junction does not line up with germline, which may come from a read error. The V and J genes are TRBV4-2 and TRBJ1-2; 7 bases are a match to TRBD1. Germline values: CDR1 LGHNA, CDR2 YNFKEQ. This CDR3 spans 13 amino acids. CDR3 sequence: CASGHQGQDGYTF. The CDR3 DNA sequence: TGTGCCAGCGGCCACCAAGGACAGGATGGCTACACCTTC.

The chain carries TRBV5-1 and TRBJ2-4; possible D gene TRBD2, 6 bases. Trimming took 0 bases from V and 5 from J, leaving 12 bases between them. The CDR3 has 15 residues. CDR1 is SGHRS, CDR2 YFSETQ, per germline. CDR3 residues: CASSLASVPQNIQYF. The CDR3 DNA follows: TGCGCCAGCAGCTTGGCTAGCGTTCCTCAAAACATTCAGTACTTC.

This clonotype appeared a few times. The rearrangement links TRBV29-1 to TRBJ1-2; TRBD1 might be the D (5 bases). The V end was cut by 4 bases, the J end by 6 bases, with 9 bases between. Germline V gene sequence: CDR1 SQVTM, CDR2 ANQGSEA. The CDR3 totals 11 residues. The CDR3 sequence: CSVGQGNGYTF. Written as DNA, the CDR3 is TGCAGCGTTGGGCAGGGTAATGGCTACACCTTC.

This CDR3 reads CASSFRDRGRGYTF. CDR3 sequence (DNA): TGTGCCAGCAGTTTTCGGGACAGGGGGAGAGGCTACACCTTC. The chain is built from TRBV27 and TRBJ1-2, with 11 bases identical to TRBD1. The CDR3 runs 14 residues. Germline V gives CDR1 MNHEY, CDR2 SMNVEV (reference sequence). Trimming removed 3 bases from V and 8 bases from J; junction bases left unmatched: 5.

This clonotype was detected once. The chain links TRBV7-2 to TRBJ2-5, with 11 positions matching TRBD2. The CDR3 is made up of 17 amino acids. Germline values: CDR1 SGHTA, CDR2 FQGNSA. Trimming removed 2 bases from V and 1 base from J; junction bases left unmatched: 6. The CDR3 sequence: CASSLLSTSGGQETQYF. The CDR3 DNA is TGTGCCAGCAGCTTATTATCCACTAGCGGGGGCCAAGAGACCCAGTACTTC.